What follows is one TCR beta chain and its context. The source of the sample is a study of CD8 T cells in Susac syndrome. At the level of the study: At the time their blood was drawn, patients with Susac syndrome were either therapy-naive, on corticosteroids (with some of them also receiving intravenous immunoglobulin), or on intravenous immunoglobulin alone.

The ends were cut back, 7 bases at V and 2 bases at J, with 18 bases in the middle. The CDR3 covers 16 residues. The RNA, about 0.45 to 1 ug, was put through reverse transcription using random hexamers. Using its own MiXCR run on the immunoSEQ multiplex PCR reads, TCRdb lists one record per CDR3 protein. The sample holds about 190,000 distinct CDR3 sequences, 95% seen once. Sequencing input: CD8+ T cells from PBMCs. This clonotype was sampled from a human donor with Susac syndrome. The chain employs TRBV12-3 or TRBV12-4 and TRBJ1-5; D may be TRBD1 (5 bases). CDR3 region: CASKDEGQSRNQPQHF. CDR3 coding DNA: TGTGCCAGCAAGGACGAGGGGCAGAGCCGCAATCAGCCCCAGCATTTT.